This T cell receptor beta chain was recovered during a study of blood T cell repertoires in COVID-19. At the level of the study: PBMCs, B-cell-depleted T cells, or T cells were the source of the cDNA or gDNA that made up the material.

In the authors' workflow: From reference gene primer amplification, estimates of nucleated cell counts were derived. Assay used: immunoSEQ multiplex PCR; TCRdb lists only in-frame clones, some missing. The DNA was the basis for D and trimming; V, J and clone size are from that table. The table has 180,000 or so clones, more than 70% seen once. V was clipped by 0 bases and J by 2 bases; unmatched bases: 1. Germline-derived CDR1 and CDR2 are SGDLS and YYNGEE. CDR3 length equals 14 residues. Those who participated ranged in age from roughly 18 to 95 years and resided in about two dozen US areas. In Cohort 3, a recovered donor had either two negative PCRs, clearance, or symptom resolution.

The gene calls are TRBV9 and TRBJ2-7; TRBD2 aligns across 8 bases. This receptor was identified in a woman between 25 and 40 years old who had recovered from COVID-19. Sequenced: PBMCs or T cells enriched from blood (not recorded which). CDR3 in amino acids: CASSVGTSTYEQYF. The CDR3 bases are TGTGCCAGCAGCGTAGGGACTAGCACCTACGAGCAGTACTTC.